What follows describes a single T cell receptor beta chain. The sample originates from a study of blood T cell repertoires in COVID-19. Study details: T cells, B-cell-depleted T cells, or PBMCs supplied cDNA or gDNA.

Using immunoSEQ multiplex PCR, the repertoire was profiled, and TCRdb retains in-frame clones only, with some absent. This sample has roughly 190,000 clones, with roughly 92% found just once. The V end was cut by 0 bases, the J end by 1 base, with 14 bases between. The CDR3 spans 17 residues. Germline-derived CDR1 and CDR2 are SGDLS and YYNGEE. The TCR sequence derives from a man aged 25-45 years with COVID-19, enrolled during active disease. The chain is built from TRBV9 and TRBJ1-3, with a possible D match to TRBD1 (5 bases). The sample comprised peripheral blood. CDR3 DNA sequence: TGTGCCAGCAGCGTAGGGGGGACTCCGACGTCTGGAAACACCATATATTTT. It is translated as CASSVGGTPTSGNTIYF.